A single sample gave rise to the 29 T cell receptor beta chains below, sequenced in a study of blood T cell repertoires in COVID-19. Some clones are missing from TCRdb's copy, which holds only in-frame ones; the method was immunoSEQ multiplex PCR. The sample includes 350,000 to 400,000 clones, 88% of them seen just once. Sequencing was done on a sample of PBMCs or T cells enriched from blood (not recorded which). Every receptor here comes from a woman younger than 35 who had recovered from COVID-19.

This chain connects TRBV5-4 to TRBJ1-4; 10 bases are shared with TRBD1. The trim removed 3 bases at V and 0 bases at J, leaving 2 bases unmatched. Germline CDR1 is SGHNT and CDR2 is YYREEE (reference sequence). This CDR3 region has 16 residues. CDR3: CASSSGQGATNEKLFF. The DNA for the CDR3 is TGTGCCAGCAGCTCAGGACAGGGGGCAACTAATGAAAAACTGTTTTTT.

V and J are TRBV10-1 and TRBJ2-3; D not certain. V was shortened by 4 bases and J by 0 bases, with 17 bases between the two germline ends. Per the germline V gene, CDR1 is WNHNN and CDR2 is SYGVQD (reference sequence). The CDR3 covers 17 residues. The CDR3: CASSGSQSSASTDTQYF. DNA for the CDR3: TGCGCCAGCAGTGGGAGCCAAAGCAGCGCCAGCACAGATACGCAGTATTTT.

The chain couples TRBV29-1 to TRBJ2-1; tentatively, D is TRBD1 (6 bases). V was clipped by 6 bases and J by 8 bases, with 14 bases between them. The germline V gene encodes CDR1 SQVTM and CDR2 ANQGSEA. The CDR3 is 12 residues long. The chain's CDR3 is CSVGIDRYEQFF. For the CDR3, the DNA is TGCAGCGTGGGAATAGACAGGTATGAGCAGTTCTTC.

The rearrangement links TRBV5-1 to TRBJ1-4; D unclear. V was shortened by 6 bases and J by 8 bases, with 17 bases between the two germline ends. This CDR3 contains 14 residues. Germline V lookup: CDR1 SGHRS, CDR2 YFSETQ. The CDR3 sequence is CASTLSSVGEKLFF. The CDR3 DNA reads as TGCGCCAGCACCCTCAGTTCCGTTGGCGAAAAACTGTTTTTT.

A few counts support this clone. The chain combines TRBV2 with TRBJ2-7, with TRBD1 matching over 10 bases. V lost 7 bases and J lost 0; bases outside the gene matches: 6. The CDR3 is 15 amino acids. The germline V gene encodes CDR1 SNHLY and CDR2 FYNNEI. The CDR3 DNA follows: TGTGCCAGCACCTCCCGGGACAGGGGCTCCTACGAGCAGTACTTC. Translation gives CASTSRDRGSYEQYF.

The genes are TRBV10-3 and TRBJ2-3; 11 positions match TRBD2. CDR3 length equals 15 residues. The V gene end was trimmed by 8 bases and the J gene end by 4 bases; junction bases not matched to a gene: 8. The V gene's germline CDR1 is ENHRY and CDR2 SYGVKD. CDR3 protein: CAIGVGLAAADTQYF. The CDR3 nucleotides are TGTGCCATCGGCGTGGGACTAGCGGCTGCAGATACGCAGTATTTT.

The genes are TRBV6-2 or TRBV6-3 and TRBJ1-1, with D perhaps TRBD1 (6 bases). Germline CDR1 and CDR2: MNHEY and SVGEGT. The CDR3 loop spans 14 amino acids. Trimming shortened V by 5 bases and J by 5 bases, and 15 bases separated the two germline ends. CDR3 DNA sequence: TGTGCCAGCAGTCCCGCAGGGGCGAATACTGAAGCTTTCTTT. Translating gives CASSPAGANTEAFF.

This clone was seen only a few times. The rearrangement uses TRBV29-1 and TRBJ1-6, with 10 bases lining up with TRBD1. The germline gives CDR1 SQVTM, CDR2 ANQGSEA. Losses at the gene ends were 6 bases for V and 8 bases for J; bases not matched to a gene: 7. The CDR3 spans 14 residues. CDR3 protein: CSVADRGRDSPLHF. CDR3 bases: TGCAGCGTGGCTGACAGGGGGCGAGATTCACCCCTCCACTTT. Together with reference TRBV29-1 and TRBJ1-6, the CDR3 gives the full variable domain: SAVISQKPSRDICQRGTSLTIQCQVDSQVTMMFWYRQQPGQSLTLIATANQGSEATYESGFVIDKFPISRPNLTFSTLTVSNMSPEDSSIYLCSVADRGRDSPLHFGNGTRLTVT.

J is TRBJ2-7 and V is TRBV7-9; D unresolved. The V gene lost 3 bases and the J gene lost 7 bases, with 10 bases spanning the gap. CDR3 length: 12 residues. Germline values: CDR1 SEHNR, CDR2 FQNEAQ (reference sequence). The CDR3 loop is CASSLGVQEQYF. The CDR3 DNA sequence: TGTGCCAGCAGCTTGGGCGTCCAGGAGCAGTACTTC. Complete variable domain (other parts from reference TRBV7-9 and TRBJ2-7): DTGVSQNPRHKITKRGQNVTFRCDPISEHNRLYWYRQTLGQGPEFLTYFQNEAQLEKSRLLSDRFSAERPKGSFSTLEIQRTEQGDSAMYLCASSLGVQEQYFGPGTRLTVT.

In this sample, this clone turned up a few times. This chain links TRBV9 with TRBJ2-5, with TRBD1 identical over 9 bases. After removal of 0 bases from V and 3 bases from J, the junction contained 3 bases not matched to a gene. The germline V gene has CDR1 SGDLS and CDR2 YYNGEE. The CDR3 covers 15 residues. CDR3: CASSVGGTGKETQYF. The CDR3 nucleotides read TGTGCCAGCAGCGTAGGCGGGACAGGGAAAGAGACCCAGTACTTC. The entire variable domain, with the rest obtained from reference TRBV9 and TRBJ2-5, is as follows: DSGVTQTPKHLITATGQRVTLRCSPRSGDLSVYWYQQSLDQGLQFLIQYYNGEERAKGNILERFSAQQFPDLHSELNLSSLELGDSALYFCASSVGGTGKETQYFGPGTRLLVL.

This chain connects TRBV27 to TRBJ1-4, with 7 bases fitting TRBD1. Trimming cost V 6 bases and J 7 bases; bases outside gene matches: 8. CDR3 length: 14 amino acids. The germline V gene has CDR1 MNHEY and CDR2 SMNVEV (reference sequence). CDR3 protein: CASSLSGGGEKLFF. The CDR3 DNA sequence: TGTGCCAGCAGCTTGTCAGGGGGTGGTGAAAAACTGTTTTTT.

This chain joins TRBV6-5 and TRBJ2-7; D is possibly TRBD2 (6 bases). Germline V gene lookup returns CDR1 MNHEY and CDR2 SVGAGI. The V end lost 0 bases, the J end lost 2 bases, and 8 bases lay between the germline ends. The length of the CDR3 is 14 residues. The CDR3 sequence: CASSYSPGAYEQYF. The CDR3 DNA sequence: TGTGCCAGCAGTTACTCCCCGGGGGCCTACGAGCAGTACTTC.

On this clone itself: The same CDR3 is also encoded by other DNA sequences in this sample. This chain uses TRBV7-9 with TRBJ2-7; D unresolved. The CDR3 extends over 13 amino acids. Trimming took off 5 bases at V and 4 bases at J, with 12 bases between the two ends. Per the germline V gene, CDR1 is SEHNR and CDR2 is FQNEAQ (reference sequence). The CDR3 DNA reads TGTGCCAGCAGCCCCCCAGGTTCTTACGAGCAGTACTTC. Its protein is CASSPPGSYEQYF.

The V and J genes are TRBV14 and TRBJ1-2, with a possible D match to TRBD1 (6 bases). There are 16 residues in the CDR3. Trimming shortened V by 4 bases and J by 7 bases, and 22 bases separated the two germline ends. The germline gives CDR1 SGHDN, CDR2 FVKESK. CDR3 nucleotides: TGTGCCAGCAGCCCCCGGACAGCGTTTACGACGGGTGGCTACACCTTC. As protein: CASSPRTAFTTGGYTF.

The rearrangement uses TRBV28 and TRBJ2-3; 7 bases are a match to TRBD2. Germline V lookup: CDR1 MDHEN, CDR2 SYDVKM. The CDR3 consists of 19 residues. Trimming took 4 bases from V and 0 from J; bases not matched to a gene: 16. CDR3: CASSSQLLRSGASTDTQYF. CDR3 DNA sequence: TGTGCCAGCAGTTCTCAATTGTTGCGCAGCGGGGCCAGCACAGATACGCAGTATTTT.

This chain connects TRBV6-4 to TRBJ1-6, with a possible D match to TRBD1 (6 bases). The CDR3 is 16 residues long. CDR1 is MRHNA and CDR2 is SNTAGT in the germline V gene. The V gene lost 4 bases and the J gene lost 2 bases, with 12 bases spanning the gap. Here the CDR3 DNA reads TGTGCCAGCAGTGCCGACCGGGACACCTATAATTCACCCCTCCACTTT. It specifies CASSADRDTYNSPLHF.

The chain links TRBV4-1 to TRBJ2-3, with TRBD2 identical over 10 bases. Trimming cost V 1 base and J 0 bases; bases outside gene matches: 7. The CDR3 is made up of 18 amino acids. Germline-derived CDR1 and CDR2 are MGHRA and YSYEKL. CDR3 DNA: TGCGCCAGCAGCCAAGTAGTAGGACTAGCGGATAGCACAGATACGCAGTATTTT. This sequence encodes CASSQVVGLADSTDTQYF.

The chain couples TRBV5-1 to TRBJ2-3, with a weak D call TRBD1 (5 bases). V was pared by 5 bases and J by 2 bases, with 9 bases between. Looked up from germline, CDR1 is SGHRS and CDR2 is YFSETQ. CDR3 size: 13 residues. The CDR3 spells CASRTVITDTQYF. CDR3 nucleotides: TGCGCCAGCAGGACAGTTATCACAGATACGCAGTATTTT.

The table lists this clone with a few counts. The chain uses TRBV5-1 and TRBJ2-3, with 10 bases aligning to TRBD2. V shed 4 bases, J shed 0 bases, and the junction held 11 bases outside the gene matches. Germline CDR1 SGHRS, CDR2 YFSETQ. This CDR3 region has 18 residues. The CDR3 loop reads CASSPPVAGGQSTDTQYF. DNA for the CDR3: TGCGCCAGCAGCCCCCCGGTAGCGGGGGGACAAAGCACAGATACGCAGTATTTT.

The rearrangement links TRBV18 to TRBJ1-1, with TRBD1 identical over 9 bases. Germline V gene lookup returns CDR1 KGHSH and CDR2 LQKENI. V was pared by 6 bases and J by 4 bases, with 6 bases of the junction left unmatched. The CDR3 totals 14 residues. CDR3 bases: TGTGCCAGCTCGGGGGACAGGGCCCGCACTGAAGCTTTCTTT. Its translation: CASSGDRARTEAFF.

This clone was found once. V is TRBV19 and J is TRBJ1-1, with 11 positions matching TRBD1. J lost 4 bases, V lost 4 bases, and 8 bases had no gene match. CDR3 length equals 16 residues. The V gene's germline CDR1 is LNHDA and CDR2 SQIVND (reference sequence). The CDR3 DNA follows: TGTGCCAGTAGTAAGGACAGGGGGCGGTGGGGCACTGAAGCTTTCTTT. Encoded protein: CASSKDRGRWGTEAFF.

The chain uses TRBV11-3 and TRBJ2-1, with 10 nucleotides matching TRBD2. CDR1 is SGHNT and CDR2 is YENEEA in the germline V gene. The CDR3 loop spans 15 amino acids. V dropped 8 bases and J dropped 6; count of bases not matched to a gene: 10. Written as DNA, the CDR3 is TGTGCCAGCGGCCCGGATAGCGGGGGGTCCAATGAGCAGTTCTTC. It is translated as CASGPDSGGSNEQFF.

The chain recombines TRBV6-1 with TRBJ1-6; D is ambiguous. CDR3 length equals 16 residues. Germline V gene data show CDR1 as MNHNS and CDR2 as SASEGT. The germline V and J ends were trimmed by 2 bases and 0 bases, with 8 bases remaining between them. The chain's CDR3 is CASSETRDSYNSPLHF. The CDR3 DNA follows: TGTGCCAGCAGTGAAACCCGGGACTCCTATAATTCACCCCTCCACTTT.

The CDR3 sequence is CASRPEGGNQPQHF. The DNA of the CDR3 is TGTGCCAGTAGGCCCGAAGGGGGCAATCAGCCCCAGCATTTT. J is TRBJ1-5 and V is TRBV19, with D possibly TRBD1 on 5 matching bases. Germline CDR1 and CDR2: LNHDA and SQIVND (reference sequence). V gave up 6 bases and J gave up 2 bases, with 11 bases separating them. CDR3 length equals 14 residues.

The chain couples TRBV7-2 to TRBJ2-7, with 9 bases identical to TRBD1. In germline, CDR1 is SGHTA, CDR2 FQGNSA. The CDR3 runs 15 residues. The V gene end was trimmed by 5 bases and the J gene end by 5 bases; junction bases not matched to a gene: 10. This CDR3 reads CASSRDREGVHEQYF. CDR3 DNA sequence: TGTGCCAGCAGCCGGGACAGGGAAGGGGTCCACGAGCAGTACTTC.

The rearrangement joins TRBV5-6 to TRBJ2-5, with 9 bases identical to TRBD2. This CDR3 comprises 15 residues. The germline V gene has CDR1 SGHDT and CDR2 YYEEEE. With 0 bases clipped from V and 2 bases from J, the junction kept 2 bases outside the gene matches. CDR3 coding DNA: TGTGCCAGCAGCTTGGTGGCGGGGGGGCAAGAGACCCAGTACTTC. It codes for CASSLVAGGQETQYF.

The gene calls are TRBV10-3 and TRBJ1-1; D is undetermined. This CDR3 is 13 amino acids long. The ends were cut back, 4 bases at V and 1 base at J, with 7 bases in the middle. Germline-derived CDR1 and CDR2 are ENHRY and SYGVKD. For the CDR3, the DNA is TGTGCCATCAGTGTGGAGAGGAACACTGAAGCTTTCTTT. Its protein product is CAISVERNTEAFF.

The genes are TRBV7-9 and TRBJ2-5; tentatively, D is TRBD2 (6 bases). The CDR3 is made up of 15 amino acids. Germline lookup yields CDR1 SEHNR and CDR2 FQNEAQ (reference sequence). V was shortened by 8 bases and J by 2 bases, with 18 bases between the two germline ends. The CDR3 sequence: CASSRDAGMQETQYF. The CDR3, as DNA: TGTGCCAGCTCCCGGGATGCGGGGATGCAAGAGACCCAGTACTTC. The complete variable domain, with remaining parts taken from reference TRBV7-9 and TRBJ2-5, reads DTGVSQNPRHKITKRGQNVTFRCDPISEHNRLYWYRQTLGQGPEFLTYFQNEAQLEKSRLLSDRFSAERPKGSFSTLEIQRTEQGDSAMYLCASSRDAGMQETQYFGPGTRLLVL.

The V call is TRBV4-1, the J call TRBJ1-3, with no clear D. CDR1 and CDR2 from the germline V gene are MGHRA and YSYEKL. The CDR3 sequence is 17 residues long. Between the trimmed V and J ends, which lost 1 base and 4 bases, there was a span of 17 bases. CDR3: CASSQVVGTSGGNTIYF. CDR3 DNA sequence: TGCGCCAGCAGCCAAGTTGTGGGCACCTCGGGGGGAAACACCATATATTTT.